The subject of this entry is one TCR beta chain. This sample is drawn from a study of cytomegalovirus exposure and HLA in healthy donors. Researchers ran the PCR with 60 Vbeta and 13 Jbeta primers. TCRdb keeps only in-frame clones here, not all; method: immunoSEQ multiplex PCR. Here the sample spans about 63,000 clones, 73% being singletons. The CDR3 is 12 amino acids. The ends were cut back, 3 bases at V and 11 bases at J, with 13 bases in the middle. In germline, CDR1 is LNHDA, CDR2 SQIVND (reference sequence). J is TRBJ1-1 and V is TRBV19; D not certain. Source material: PBMCs. The TCR comes from a man between 45 and 60 years old in good health and CMV-seronegative. CDR3 nucleotide sequence: TGTGCCAGTAGTATCCTGGGCAGGCAGGCTTTCTTT. Translated: CASSILGRQAFF.